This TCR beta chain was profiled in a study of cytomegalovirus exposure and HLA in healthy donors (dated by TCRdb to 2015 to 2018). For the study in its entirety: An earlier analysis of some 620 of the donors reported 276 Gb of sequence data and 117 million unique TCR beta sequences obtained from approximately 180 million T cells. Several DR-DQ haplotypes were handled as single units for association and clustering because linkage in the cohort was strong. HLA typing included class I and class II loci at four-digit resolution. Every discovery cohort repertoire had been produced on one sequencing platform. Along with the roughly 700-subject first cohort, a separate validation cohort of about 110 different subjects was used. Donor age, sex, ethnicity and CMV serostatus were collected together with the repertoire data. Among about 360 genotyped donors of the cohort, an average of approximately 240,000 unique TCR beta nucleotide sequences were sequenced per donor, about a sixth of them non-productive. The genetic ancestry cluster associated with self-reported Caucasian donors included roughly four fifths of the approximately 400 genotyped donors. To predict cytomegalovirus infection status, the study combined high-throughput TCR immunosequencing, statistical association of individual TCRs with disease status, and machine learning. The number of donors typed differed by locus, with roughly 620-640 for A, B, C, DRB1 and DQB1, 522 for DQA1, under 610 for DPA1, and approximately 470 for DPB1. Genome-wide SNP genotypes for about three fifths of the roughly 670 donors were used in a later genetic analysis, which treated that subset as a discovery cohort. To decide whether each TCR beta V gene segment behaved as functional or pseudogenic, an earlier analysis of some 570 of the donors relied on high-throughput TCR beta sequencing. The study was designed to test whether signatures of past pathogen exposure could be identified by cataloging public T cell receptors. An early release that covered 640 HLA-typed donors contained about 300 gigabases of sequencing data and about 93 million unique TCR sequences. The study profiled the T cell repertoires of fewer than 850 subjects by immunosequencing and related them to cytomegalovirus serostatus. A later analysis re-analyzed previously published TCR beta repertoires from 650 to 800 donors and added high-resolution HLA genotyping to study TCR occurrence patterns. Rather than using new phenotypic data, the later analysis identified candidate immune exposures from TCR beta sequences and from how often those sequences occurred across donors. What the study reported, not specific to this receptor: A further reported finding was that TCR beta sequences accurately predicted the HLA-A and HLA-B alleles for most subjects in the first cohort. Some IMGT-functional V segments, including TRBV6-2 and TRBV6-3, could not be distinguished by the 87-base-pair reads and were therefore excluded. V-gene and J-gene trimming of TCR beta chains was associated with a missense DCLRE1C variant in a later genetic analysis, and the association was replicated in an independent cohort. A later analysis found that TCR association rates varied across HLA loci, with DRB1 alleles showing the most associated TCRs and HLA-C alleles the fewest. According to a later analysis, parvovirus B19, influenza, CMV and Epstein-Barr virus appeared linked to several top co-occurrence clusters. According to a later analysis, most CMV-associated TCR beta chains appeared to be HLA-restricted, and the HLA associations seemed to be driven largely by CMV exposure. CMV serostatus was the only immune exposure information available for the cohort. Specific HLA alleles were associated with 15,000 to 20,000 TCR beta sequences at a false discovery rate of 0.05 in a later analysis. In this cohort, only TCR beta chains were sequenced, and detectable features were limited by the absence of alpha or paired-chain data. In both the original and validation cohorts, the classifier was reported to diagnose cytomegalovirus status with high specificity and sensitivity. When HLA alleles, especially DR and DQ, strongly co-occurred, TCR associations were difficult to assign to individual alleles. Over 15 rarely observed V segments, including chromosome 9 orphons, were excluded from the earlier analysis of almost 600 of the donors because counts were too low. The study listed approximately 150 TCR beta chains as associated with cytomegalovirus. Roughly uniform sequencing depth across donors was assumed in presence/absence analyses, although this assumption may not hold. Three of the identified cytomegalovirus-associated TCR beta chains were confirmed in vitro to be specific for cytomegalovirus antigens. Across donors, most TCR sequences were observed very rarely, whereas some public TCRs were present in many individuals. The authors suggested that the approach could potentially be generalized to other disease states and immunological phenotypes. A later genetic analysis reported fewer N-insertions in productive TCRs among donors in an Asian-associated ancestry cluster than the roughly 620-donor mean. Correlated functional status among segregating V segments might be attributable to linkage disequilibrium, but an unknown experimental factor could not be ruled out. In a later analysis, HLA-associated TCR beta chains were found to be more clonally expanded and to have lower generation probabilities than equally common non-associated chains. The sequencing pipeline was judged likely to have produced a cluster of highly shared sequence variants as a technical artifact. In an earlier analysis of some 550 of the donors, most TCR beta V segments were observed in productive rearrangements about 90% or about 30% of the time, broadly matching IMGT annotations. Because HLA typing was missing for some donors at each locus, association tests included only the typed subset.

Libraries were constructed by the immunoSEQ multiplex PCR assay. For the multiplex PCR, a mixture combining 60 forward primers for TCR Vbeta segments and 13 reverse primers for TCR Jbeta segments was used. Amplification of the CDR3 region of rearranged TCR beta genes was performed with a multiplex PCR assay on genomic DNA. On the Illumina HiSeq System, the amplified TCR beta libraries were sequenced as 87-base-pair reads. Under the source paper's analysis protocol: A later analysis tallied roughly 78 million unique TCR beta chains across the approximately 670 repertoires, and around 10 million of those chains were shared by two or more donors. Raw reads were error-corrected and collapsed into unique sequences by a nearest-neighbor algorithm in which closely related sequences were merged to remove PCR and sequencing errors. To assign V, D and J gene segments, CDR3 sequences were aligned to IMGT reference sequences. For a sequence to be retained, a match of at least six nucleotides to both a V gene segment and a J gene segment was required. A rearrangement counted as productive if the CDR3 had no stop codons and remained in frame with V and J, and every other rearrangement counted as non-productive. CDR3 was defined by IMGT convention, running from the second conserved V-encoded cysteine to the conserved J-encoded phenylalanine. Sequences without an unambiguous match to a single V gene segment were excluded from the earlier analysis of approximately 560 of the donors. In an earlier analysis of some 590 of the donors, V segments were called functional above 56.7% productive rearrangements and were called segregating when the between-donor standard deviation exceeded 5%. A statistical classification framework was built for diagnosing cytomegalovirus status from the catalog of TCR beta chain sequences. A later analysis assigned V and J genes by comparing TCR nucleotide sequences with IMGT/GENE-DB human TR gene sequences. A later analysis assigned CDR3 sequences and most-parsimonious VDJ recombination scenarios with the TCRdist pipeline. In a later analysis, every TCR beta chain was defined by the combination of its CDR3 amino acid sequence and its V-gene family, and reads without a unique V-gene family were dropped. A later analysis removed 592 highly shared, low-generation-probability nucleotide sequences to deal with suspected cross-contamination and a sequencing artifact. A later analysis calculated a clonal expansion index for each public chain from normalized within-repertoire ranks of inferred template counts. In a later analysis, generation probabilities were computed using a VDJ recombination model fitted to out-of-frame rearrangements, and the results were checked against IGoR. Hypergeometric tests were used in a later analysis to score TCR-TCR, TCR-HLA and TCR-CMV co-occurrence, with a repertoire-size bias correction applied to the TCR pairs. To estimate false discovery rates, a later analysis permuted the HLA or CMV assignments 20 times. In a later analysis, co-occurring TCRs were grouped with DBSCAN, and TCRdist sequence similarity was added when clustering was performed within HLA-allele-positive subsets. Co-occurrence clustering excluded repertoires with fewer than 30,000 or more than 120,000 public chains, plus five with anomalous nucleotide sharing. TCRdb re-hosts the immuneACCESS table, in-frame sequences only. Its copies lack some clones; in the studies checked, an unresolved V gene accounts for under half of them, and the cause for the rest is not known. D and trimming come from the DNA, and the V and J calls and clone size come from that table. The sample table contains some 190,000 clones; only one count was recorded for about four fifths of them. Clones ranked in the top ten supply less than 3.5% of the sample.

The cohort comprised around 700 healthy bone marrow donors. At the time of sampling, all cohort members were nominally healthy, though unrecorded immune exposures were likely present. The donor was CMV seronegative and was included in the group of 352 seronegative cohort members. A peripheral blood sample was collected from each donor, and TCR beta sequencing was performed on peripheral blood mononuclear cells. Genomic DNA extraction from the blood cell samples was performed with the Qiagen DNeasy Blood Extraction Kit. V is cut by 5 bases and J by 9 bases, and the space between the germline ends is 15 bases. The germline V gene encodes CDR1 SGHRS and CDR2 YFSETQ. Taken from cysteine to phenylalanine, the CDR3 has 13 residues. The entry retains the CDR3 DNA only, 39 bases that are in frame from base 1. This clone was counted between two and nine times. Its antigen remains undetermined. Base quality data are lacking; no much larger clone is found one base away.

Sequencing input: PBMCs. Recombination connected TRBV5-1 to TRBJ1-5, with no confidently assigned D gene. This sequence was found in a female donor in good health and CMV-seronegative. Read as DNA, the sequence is TGCGCCAGCAGAGCGGGTGGCAATGCGCCCCAGCATTTT. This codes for CASRAGGNAPQHF.